What follows is one T cell receptor beta chain and its context. This sample also contains other DNA sequences that code for the same CDR3. In the study's own analysis: Amplified reference gene primers provided the basis for estimating nucleated cell counts. Method: immunoSEQ multiplex PCR; TCRdb's copy keeps in-frame clones and lacks some. V and J calls and clone size follow that table, whereas D and trimming were derived from the DNA. The sample yields some 320,000 clones, 85% seen once. This record comes from a study of blood T cell repertoires in COVID-19. Overall study context: Material from acute and convalescent COVID-19 was sourced from the United States, Italy and Spain. T cells, B-cell-depleted T cells, or PBMCs provided the cDNA or gDNA that served as material.

This TCR was sampled from a human donor in a cohort sampled during active COVID-19. Source material: peripheral blood.

Written as DNA, the CDR3 is TGTGCCAGCAGCTTAGCGGGGGGGGGCACAGATACGCAGTATTTT. Protein: CASSLAGGGTDTQYF. The chain is built from TRBV2 and TRBJ2-3, with 11 positions matching TRBD2. CDR1 is SNHLY, CDR2 FYNNEI, per germline. The CDR3 length is 15 residues. The trim removed 6 bases at V and 1 base at J, leaving 3 bases unmatched.